This entry features one TCR beta chain sequence. This sample is part of a study of blood T cell repertoires in COVID-19. In the original processing: Amplification of reference gene primers provided the estimated nucleated cell counts. Sequencing was performed with immunoSEQ multiplex PCR; in TCRdb, only in-frame clones are kept and a portion is missing. Clonal size and the V and J genes are those of that table, whereas D and trimming came from the DNA. The table records 400,000 or so clones, 85% to 90% of them present only once. Germline CDR1 SGHNT, CDR2 YENEEA. The CDR3 spans 12 residues. Unmatched junction bases numbered 2, after V lost 6 bases and J lost 4 bases.

Sequenced: PBMCs or T cells enriched from blood (not recorded which). The clonotype originates from a man aged 25-40 years who had recovered from COVID-19. This chain links TRBV11-3 with TRBJ2-5; 7 positions match TRBD1. The CDR3: CASSYRGETQYF. Written as DNA, the CDR3 is TGTGCCAGCAGTTACAGGGGAGAGACCCAGTACTTC.